These 32 T cell receptor beta chains came from one sample sequenced in a study of cytomegalovirus exposure and HLA in healthy donors. In the PCR, 60 Vbeta and 13 Jbeta primers were used. Libraries were prepared by immunoSEQ multiplex PCR; TCRdb keeps only in-frame clonotypes and omits some of them. The sample holds 140,000 to 150,000 clones, almost 80% seen once. Specimen: PBMCs. These receptors came from a woman in her forties in good health and CMV-seropositive.

This clone was recorded once. The rearrangement joins TRBV5-6 to TRBJ2-3; 7 nucleotides line up with TRBD2. CDR3 size: 13 residues. Germline assignment: CDR1 SGHDT and CDR2 YYEEEE. Trimming removed 9 bases from V and 0 bases from J; junction bases left unmatched: 4. CDR3 DNA sequence: TGTGCCACCCGGCGGGGGAGCACAGATACGCAGTATTTT. It codes for CATRRGSTDTQYF.

The J gene is TRBJ1-2, the V gene TRBV5-4; 8 bases are shared with TRBD1. Germline loops: CDR1 SGHNT, CDR2 YYREEE (reference sequence). The CDR3 consists of 14 residues. The junction had 3 bases not matched to a gene; V was cut back by 2 bases and J by 3 bases. CDR3 nucleotide sequence: TGTGCCAGCAGCTTCGGACAGGGATACTATGGCTACACCTTC. Amino acid sequence: CASSFGQGYYGYTF.

The V call is TRBV27, the J call TRBJ2-2; 11 bases are shared with TRBD1. J lost 4 bases, V lost 5 bases, and 3 bases had no gene match. The CDR3 is 15 amino acids. CDR1 is MNHEY, CDR2 SMNVEV, per germline (reference sequence). CDR3 residues: CASSTGQGATGELFF. The CDR3 bases are TGTGCCAGCAGTACCGGACAGGGGGCCACCGGGGAGCTGTTTTTT.

Regarding this clone: The sample holds other DNA sequences that translate to the same CDR3. The rearrangement uses TRBV2 and TRBJ2-5; D may be TRBD2 (5 bases). The germline CDR1 and CDR2 sequences are SNHLY and FYNNEI. The CDR3 loop spans 15 amino acids. V lost 2 bases to trimming and J lost 1 base, with 11 bases between them. The CDR3 nucleotides are TGTGCCAGCAGTGAATTAGGAGGAGCCCAAGAGACCCAGTACTTC. It encodes CASSELGGAQETQYF. Combining the CDR3 with reference TRBV2 and TRBJ2-5 gives the whole variable domain EPEVTQTPSHQVTQMGQEVILRCVPISNHLYFYWYRQILGQKVEFLVSFYNNEISEKSEIFDDQFSVERPDGSNFTLKIRSTKLEDSAMYFCASSELGGAQETQYFGPGTRLLVL.

The chain carries TRBV5-1 and TRBJ2-2, with TRBD1 identical over 8 bases. Germline trimming cut 4 bases from V and 4 bases from J; bases unmatched to any gene: 12. This CDR3 has 17 residues. Germline V gene lookup returns CDR1 SGHRS and CDR2 YFSETQ. CDR3 bases: TGCGCCAGCAGCGGGGATACTGGACAGGGCGTCACCGGGGAGCTGTTTTTT. Translated, it gives CASSGDTGQGVTGELFF.

The chain recombines TRBV19 with TRBJ2-5; a weak D match, TRBD2 (6 bases). The CDR3 spans 14 residues. Germline V lookup: CDR1 LNHDA, CDR2 SQIVND (reference sequence). V was cut by 6 bases and J by 0 bases, with 11 bases left in between. The CDR3 sequence: CASSTGTYQETQYF. CDR3 nucleotide sequence: TGTGCCAGTAGCACTGGGACTTACCAAGAGACCCAGTACTTC.

A remark on this clone: Other nucleotide sequences from this sample produce the same CDR3. The chain recombines TRBV6-1 with TRBJ1-5; a weak D match, TRBD1 (6 bases). Germline assignment: CDR1 MNHNS and CDR2 SASEGT. This CDR3 is built from 15 residues. V gave up 2 bases and J gave up 6 bases, with 14 bases separating them. The CDR3 DNA follows: TGTGCCAGCAGTGAATGGTGGGGGCCCAGTCAGCCCCAGCATTTT. The encoded protein is CASSEWWGPSQPQHF.

The V and J genes are TRBV30 and TRBJ1-1, with a tentative D call TRBD1 (6 bases). The CDR3 runs 12 residues. Germline CDR1 GTSNPN, CDR2 SVGIG (reference sequence). V gave up 4 bases and J gave up 8 bases, with 14 bases separating them. CDR3 protein: CAWTTPTGEAFF. The CDR3 DNA follows: TGTGCCTGGACTACTCCAACAGGGGAAGCTTTCTTT.

This clone has only one observation. The chain joins TRBV5-5 to TRBJ2-2; TRBD2 aligns across 10 bases. Germline loops: CDR1 SGHKS, CDR2 YYEKEE (reference sequence). There are 18 residues in the CDR3. The V gene end was trimmed by 4 bases and the J gene end by 5 bases; junction bases not matched to a gene: 14. The CDR3 sequence: CASSVDQLAGWGTGELFF. CDR3 DNA: TGTGCCAGCAGCGTCGACCAACTAGCGGGGTGGGGAACCGGGGAGCTGTTTTTT.

V is TRBV25-1 and J is TRBJ2-5; D call uncertain. The V gene's germline CDR1 is MGHDK and CDR2 SYGVNS. CDR3 length: 13 amino acids. V gave up 4 bases and J gave up 0 bases, with 6 bases separating them. CDR3 loop: CASSVQYQETQYF. CDR3 sequence (DNA): TGTGCCAGCAGTGTCCAGTACCAAGAGACCCAGTACTTC.

The J gene is TRBJ2-1, the V gene TRBV5-4; the match to TRBD1 covers 8 bases. This CDR3 contains 13 residues. With 4 bases clipped from V and 8 bases from J, the junction kept 5 bases outside the gene matches. CDR1 and CDR2 from the germline V gene are SGHNT and YYREEE (reference sequence). In DNA, the CDR3 is TGTGCCAGCAGCACGGACAGGGTAGATGAGCAGTTCTTC. It codes for CASSTDRVDEQFF. Full variable domain (missing parts from reference TRBV5-4 and TRBJ2-1): ETGVTQSPTHLIKTRGQQVTLRCSSQSGHNTVSWYQQALGQGPQFIFQYYREEENGRGNFPPRFSGLQFPNYSSELNVNALELDDSALYLCASSTDRVDEQFFGPGTRLTVL.

The V call is TRBV13, the J call TRBJ1-2, with TRBD1 as a possible D gene (6 bases). The CDR3 extends over 16 amino acids. The germline gives CDR1 PRHDT, CDR2 FYEKMQ (reference sequence). V was shortened by 5 bases and J by 2 bases, with 18 bases between the two germline ends. The CDR3 sequence: CASSRVRGSGNYGYTF. The CDR3 coding sequence is TGTGCCAGCAGCCGGGTCAGGGGTTCAGGCAACTATGGCTACACCTTC.

The rearrangement uses TRBV6-5 and TRBJ1-2; D gene unclear. Between the trimmed V and J ends, which lost 5 bases and 4 bases, there was a span of 14 bases. The CDR3 runs to 14 residues. Germline CDR1 reads MNHEY; CDR2 reads SVGAGI. DNA for the CDR3: TGTGCCAGCAGTCCTACGGGTCCCGGCTATGGCTACACCTTC. It is translated as CASSPTGPGYGYTF.

This clone appeared a few times. The chain uses TRBV5-1 and TRBJ2-7; D is perhaps TRBD2 (6 bases). CDR1 is SGHRS, CDR2 YFSETQ, per germline. This CDR3 is built from 15 residues. The V end lost 0 bases, the J end lost 1 base, and 11 bases lay between the germline ends. The chain's CDR3 is CASSLGAGTSYEQYF. The CDR3 DNA follows: TGCGCCAGCAGCTTGGGCGCGGGGACGTCCTACGAGCAGTACTTC.

The rearrangement links TRBV9 to TRBJ1-1, with 7 bases identical to TRBD1. The V gene's germline CDR1 is SGDLS and CDR2 YYNGEE. The ends lost 4 bases at V and 4 bases at J; junction bases unmatched: 10. CDR3 length equals 15 residues. CDR3 in DNA: TGTGCCAGCAGCCCGAGACAGGGTACGGCCACTGAAGCTTTCTTT. Translation: CASSPRQGTATEAFF.

Only a few counts were recorded for this clone. The chain combines TRBV5-4 with TRBJ2-7; 10 bases map to TRBD2. V dropped 0 bases and J dropped 4; count of bases not matched to a gene: 7. CDR1 is SGHNT and CDR2 is YYREEE in the germline V gene (reference sequence). The length of the CDR3 is 16 residues. The CDR3 region has the DNA TGTGCCAGCAGCTTGGCTCCGAGCGGGGGGGTATACGAGCAGTACTTC. This encodes CASSLAPSGGVYEQYF.

V is TRBV6-6 and J is TRBJ1-2, with 8 bases lining up with TRBD1. V trimming: 6 bases; J trimming: 5 bases; junction bases outside the gene matches: 5. Germline lookup yields CDR1 MNHNY and CDR2 SVGAGI (reference sequence). The CDR3 totals 13 residues. CDR3 sequence: CASRPQGEYGYTF. CDR3 bases: TGTGCCAGCAGACCACAGGGGGAATATGGCTACACCTTC.

The chain has TRBV6-5 and TRBJ2-5, with TRBD2 matching 10 bases. The CDR3 extends over 15 amino acids. The trim removed 6 bases at V and 5 bases at J, leaving 9 bases unmatched. Germline CDR1 and CDR2: MNHEY and SVGAGI. In DNA, the CDR3 is TGTGCCAGCAGCCGGCTTAGCGGGGGGTGGGAGACCCAGTACTTC. This codes for CASSRLSGGWETQYF.

V gene TRBV7-6 combines with J gene TRBJ1-6; no firm D call. Trimming took 5 bases from V and 4 from J, leaving 9 bases between them. CDR1 is SGHVS, CDR2 FNYEAQ, per germline. CDR3 length equals 14 residues. In DNA form, the CDR3 reads TGTGCCAGCAGCCACGAGTCTTATAATTCACCCCTCCACTTT. Amino acid sequence: CASSHESYNSPLHF.

This chain links TRBV27 with TRBJ1-3, with 11 nucleotides matching TRBD1. Trimming took 6 bases from V and 4 from J; bases not matched to a gene: 8. Germline V gene lookup returns CDR1 MNHEY and CDR2 SMNVEV (reference sequence). The CDR3 loop spans 16 amino acids. Here the CDR3 reads CASRPGTGGLGNTIYF. The CDR3 nucleotides are TGTGCCAGCAGGCCAGGGACAGGGGGACTCGGAAACACCATATATTTT.

The chain links TRBV2 to TRBJ2-5; TRBD2 matches 14 bases. Germline V CDR1 and CDR2: SNHLY, FYNNEI. The V and J ends lost 4 bases and 6 bases, in that order; junction bases with no gene match: 4. The CDR3 has 15 residues. CDR3 residues: CASSGTSGGPKTQYF. Written as DNA, the CDR3 is TGTGCCAGCAGTGGGACTAGCGGGGGGCCGAAGACCCAGTACTTC. The full variable domain, rest sourced from reference TRBV2 and TRBJ2-5, is EPEVTQTPSHQVTQMGQEVILRCVPISNHLYFYWYRQILGQKVEFLVSFYNNEISEKSEIFDDQFSVERPDGSNFTLKIRSTKLEDSAMYFCASSGTSGGPKTQYFGPGTRLLVL.

The genes are TRBV5-5 and TRBJ1-5; D remains unclear. Germline CDR1 is SGHKS and CDR2 is YYEKEE (reference sequence). CDR3 length: 14 residues. V lost 0 bases and J lost 6, with 10 bases in between. For the CDR3, the DNA is TGTGCCAGCAGCTTGGAGGGAGAACGTCAGCCCCAGCATTTT. It specifies CASSLEGERQPQHF.

This chain links TRBV18 with TRBJ1-2; 7 bases are a match to TRBD1. Germline trimming cut 3 bases from V and 8 bases from J; bases unmatched to any gene: 12. The germline V gene encodes CDR1 KGHSH and CDR2 LQKENI. This CDR3 has 15 residues. CDR3 in DNA: TGTGCCAGCTCACCTGGTGAGACAGGGATGGGAGGCTACACCTTC. It is translated as CASSPGETGMGGYTF.

The chain links TRBV30 to TRBJ2-1, with 9 bases matching TRBD1. The germline gives CDR1 GTSNPN, CDR2 SVGIG (reference sequence). The CDR3 consists of 15 residues. The V gene end was trimmed by 8 bases and the J gene end by 7 bases; junction bases not matched to a gene: 15. CDR3 region: CAGTEPGQGRNEQFF. CDR3 nucleotides: TGTGCCGGAACGGAACCGGGACAGGGAAGAAATGAGCAGTTCTTC. The full variable domain, its missing parts supplied by reference TRBV30 and TRBJ2-1, is SQTIHQWPATLVQPVGSPLSLECTVEGTSNPNLYWYRQAAGRGLQLLFYSVGIGQISSEVPQNLSASRPQDRQFILSSKKLLLSDSGFYLCAGTEPGQGRNEQFFGPGTRLTVL.

The chain couples TRBV28 to TRBJ1-2, with TRBD1 matching 7 bases. After removal of 4 bases from V and 4 bases from J, the junction contained 9 bases not matched to a gene. The length of the CDR3 is 15 residues. Looked up from germline, CDR1 is MDHEN and CDR2 is SYDVKM. As DNA, the CDR3 is TGTGCCAGCAGTTCCCCGGGACAGATTATCTATGGCTACACCTTC. It specifies CASSSPGQIIYGYTF.

This clone has a handful of counts. The chain has TRBV7-9 and TRBJ1-1; D unresolved. This CDR3 has 13 residues. Germline assignment: CDR1 SEHNR and CDR2 FQNEAQ (reference sequence). The V end was cut by 5 bases, the J end by 4 bases, with 11 bases between. The CDR3 protein is CASSLPGSTEAFF. The CDR3 region has the DNA TGTGCCAGCAGCCTTCCGGGGTCCACTGAAGCTTTCTTT.

The chain couples TRBV6-5 to TRBJ1-2; D remains ambiguous. The CDR3 consists of 16 residues. Germline loops: CDR1 MNHEY, CDR2 SVGAGI. The V gene lost 0 bases and the J gene lost 5 bases, with 16 bases spanning the gap. In DNA form, the CDR3 reads TGTGCCAGCAGTTACTCGACAACCCTCGGGGTATATGGCTACACCTTC. Protein product: CASSYSTTLGVYGYTF.

The chain links TRBV30 to TRBJ2-3, with D unclear. CDR1 is GTSNPN and CDR2 is SVGIG in the germline V gene (reference sequence). The ends were cut back, 2 bases at V and 2 bases at J, with 14 bases in the middle. The CDR3 has 15 amino acids. CDR3 sequence: CAWSSRLRYTDTQYF. The CDR3 DNA reads TGTGCCTGGAGTTCGCGACTGCGTTACACAGATACGCAGTATTTT.

This rearrangement joins TRBV6-6 to TRBJ1-2; maybe TRBD1 (5 bases). The CDR3 covers 12 residues. V was trimmed by 0 bases and J by 7 bases, leaving 6 bases between them. Germline V gene data show CDR1 as MNHNY and CDR2 as SVGAGI (reference sequence). CDR3 in DNA: TGTGCCAGCAGTTACTCCGGGGGTGGCTACACCTTC. Protein product: CASSYSGGGYTF.

This chain connects TRBV10-3 to TRBJ2-7; possibly TRBD2 for D (6 bases). Between the trimmed V and J ends, which lost 8 bases and 5 bases, there was a span of 13 bases. Germline assignment: CDR1 ENHRY and CDR2 SYGVKD. This CDR3 is built from 12 residues. CDR3 DNA sequence: TGTGCCATCGGGGGGATGACTAACGAGCAGTACTTC. Amino acids: CAIGGMTNEQYF.

This clone was found a few times. CDR3 nucleotide sequence: TGCGCCAGCAGCTTGGTAGGGGGCGAGCAGTACTTC. Translated: CASSLVGGEQYF. V gene TRBV5-1 combines with J gene TRBJ2-7; D possibly corresponds to TRBD1 (6 bases). This CDR3 has 12 amino acids. Trimming took 0 bases from V and 6 from J, leaving 7 bases between them. Looked up from germline, CDR1 is SGHRS and CDR2 is YFSETQ.

The chain uses TRBV6-4 and TRBJ1-1; D is possibly TRBD1 (6 bases). V dropped 10 bases and J dropped 2 bases, with 17 bases sitting between them. The germline V gene has CDR1 MRHNA and CDR2 SNTAGT. The CDR3 has 14 amino acids. The CDR3 region is CAIGRGCVNTEAFF. As DNA, the CDR3 is TGTGCCATAGGGAGGGGGTGTGTTAACACTGAAGCTTTCTTT.